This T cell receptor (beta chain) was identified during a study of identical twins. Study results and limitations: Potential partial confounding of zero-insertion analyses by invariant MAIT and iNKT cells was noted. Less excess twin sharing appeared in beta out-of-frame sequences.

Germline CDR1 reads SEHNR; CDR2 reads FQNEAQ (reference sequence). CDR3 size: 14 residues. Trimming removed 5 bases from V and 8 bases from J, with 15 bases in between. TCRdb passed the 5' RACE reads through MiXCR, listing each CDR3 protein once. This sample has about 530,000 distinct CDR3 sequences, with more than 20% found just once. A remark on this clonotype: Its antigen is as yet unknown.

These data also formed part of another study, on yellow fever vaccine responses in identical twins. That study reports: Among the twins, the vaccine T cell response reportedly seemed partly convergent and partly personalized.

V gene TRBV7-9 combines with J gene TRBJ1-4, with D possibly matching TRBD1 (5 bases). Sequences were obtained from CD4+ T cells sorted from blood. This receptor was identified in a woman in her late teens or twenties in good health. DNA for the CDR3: TGTGCCAGCAGCCTTGGGGCCACGGCGGAAAAACTGTTTTTT. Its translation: CASSLGATAEKLFF.